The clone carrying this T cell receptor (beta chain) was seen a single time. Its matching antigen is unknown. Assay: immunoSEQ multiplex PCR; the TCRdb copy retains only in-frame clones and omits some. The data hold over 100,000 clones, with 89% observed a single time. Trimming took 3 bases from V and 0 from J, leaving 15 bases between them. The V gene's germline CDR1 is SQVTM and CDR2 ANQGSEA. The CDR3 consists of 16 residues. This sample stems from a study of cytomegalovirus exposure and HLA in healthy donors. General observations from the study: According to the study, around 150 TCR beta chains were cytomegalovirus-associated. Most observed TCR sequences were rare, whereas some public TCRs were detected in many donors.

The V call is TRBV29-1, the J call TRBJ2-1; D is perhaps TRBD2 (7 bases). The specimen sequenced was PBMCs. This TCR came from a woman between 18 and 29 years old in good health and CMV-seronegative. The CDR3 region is CSVESSRGASYNEQFF. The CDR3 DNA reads TGCAGCGTTGAGTCAAGTCGGGGGGCCTCCTACAATGAGCAGTTCTTC.